The 7 T cell receptor beta chains given below trace back to one sample, sequenced in a study of OX40 agonist ivuxolimab in advanced cancers. Method: immunoSEQ multiplex PCR; TCRdb's copy keeps in-frame clones and lacks some. Altogether fewer than 100,000 clones are present, around 90% being singletons, with the ten largest covering over 10%. The sequences come from CD4+ or CD8+ T cells sorted from blood, collected in a trial of the OX40 agonist ivuxolimab. Source of these receptors: an adult with an advanced solid tumor such as melanoma, head and neck, liver or kidney cancer.

The chain uses TRBV2 and TRBJ1-2; no clear D gene. Germline CDR1 and CDR2: SNHLY and FYNNEI. This CDR3 is built from 12 residues. Deletions cut 8 bases from V and 1 base from J, with 8 bases between. The CDR3, as DNA: TGTGCCAGCTCCGACATTAACTATGGCTACACCTTC. This encodes CASSDINYGYTF.

The chain joins TRBV30 to TRBJ2-2; 10 nucleotides line up with TRBD1. After removal of 2 bases from V and 3 bases from J, the junction contained 6 bases not matched to a gene. This CDR3 has 16 residues. The V gene's germline CDR1 is GTSNPN and CDR2 SVGIG (reference sequence). As DNA, the CDR3 is TGTGCCTGGAGTCAAACCGGGACAGGGGACACCGGGGAGCTGTTTTTT. Encoded protein: CAWSQTGTGDTGELFF.

V usage is TRBV2 and J usage is TRBJ2-7, with 10 bases fitting TRBD2. Germline lookup yields CDR1 SNHLY and CDR2 FYNNEI. The CDR3 runs 14 residues. With V trimmed by 5 bases and J by 5 bases, 6 bases remained unmatched. CDR3 protein: CASSPGTSAHEQYF. DNA of the CDR3: TGTGCCAGCAGTCCCGGGACTAGCGCTCACGAGCAGTACTTC.

This clone appeared a single time. V gene TRBV9 combines with J gene TRBJ2-7; D unresolved. Germline assignment: CDR1 SGDLS and CDR2 YYNGEE. V shed 0 bases and J shed 2 bases, with 12 bases lying between them. CDR3 length equals 15 residues. Here the CDR3 DNA reads TGTGCCAGCAGCGTAGGGGCCGGGCTAGCCTACGAGCAGTACTTC. Residues: CASSVGAGLAYEQYF.

This clone has just a few counts. Other DNA sequences in this sample translate to the same CDR3. The CDR3 nucleotides are TGTGCCAGCAGCGTAGGGGGTAGTACTGAAGCTTTCTTT. Its translation is CASSVGGSTEAFF. The gene calls are TRBV9 and TRBJ1-1; D is unresolved. From germline, CDR1 is SGDLS and CDR2 YYNGEE. The CDR3 runs 13 residues. Trimming took off 0 bases at V and 5 bases at J, with 8 bases between the two ends.

This clone was recorded a few times. The V call is TRBV7-9, the J call TRBJ1-2; D may be TRBD1 (6 bases). The CDR3 loop spans 13 amino acids. Germline CDR1 SEHNR, CDR2 FQNEAQ (reference sequence). V lost 6 bases, J lost 2 bases, and 10 bases lay in between. DNA of the CDR3: TGTGCCAGCAGATGGGACACCAACTATGGCTACACCTTC. Protein sequence: CASRWDTNYGYTF.

This sequence joins TRBV28 and TRBJ1-1; D is undetermined. This CDR3 is 15 amino acids long. CDR1 is MDHEN and CDR2 is SYDVKM in the germline V gene. V was shortened by 6 bases and J by 1 base, with 15 bases between the two germline ends. CDR3 sequence reads: CASRGWGLGNTEAFF. CDR3 sequence (DNA): TGTGCCAGCAGGGGATGGGGTTTGGGGAACACTGAAGCTTTCTTT.